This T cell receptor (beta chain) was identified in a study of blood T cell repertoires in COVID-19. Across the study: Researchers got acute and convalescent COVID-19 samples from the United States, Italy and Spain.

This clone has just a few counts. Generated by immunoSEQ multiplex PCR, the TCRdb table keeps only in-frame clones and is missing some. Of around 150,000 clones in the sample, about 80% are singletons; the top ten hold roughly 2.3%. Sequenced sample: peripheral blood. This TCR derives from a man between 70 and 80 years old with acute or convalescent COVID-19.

The CDR3 coding sequence is TGTGCCAGCAGTGAAGTTGGGCCGGGGGAGTACTTC. Translation gives CASSEVGPGEYF. This chain links TRBV6-1 with TRBJ2-7, with a possible D match to TRBD2 (6 bases). Germline lookup yields CDR1 MNHNS and CDR2 SASEGT. Trimming shortened V by 1 base and J by 11 bases, and 12 bases separated the two germline ends. This CDR3 is built from 12 residues.